These 2 T cell receptor beta chains originate from one sample sequenced in a study of T cells in Graves' hyperthyroidism and ophthalmopathy. There were TCR beta CDR3 regions amplified from RNA transcripts. A set of HTBI primers served as the primers for a first-round RT-PCR of the TCR CDR3. From the multiplex PCR reads, TCRdb called clonotypes with MiXCR, one entry per CDR3 protein. Found here are approximately 500,000 distinct CDR3 sequences, about 45% of them singletons; the top ten hold around 7.7%. The specimen sequenced was peripheral blood or thyroid tissue (not recorded which). These receptors were obtained from a woman younger than 35 with Graves' hyperthyroidism.

The V call is TRBV29-1, the J call TRBJ2-5; tentatively, D is TRBD1 or TRBD2 (5 bases each). The CDR3 runs 11 residues. Trimming removed 7 bases at V and 4 bases at J, with 10 bases between. Germline V gene data show CDR1 as SQVTM and CDR2 as ANQGSEA. In DNA form, the CDR3 reads TGCAGCGACCGGGACGCAGAGACCCAGTACTTC. This codes for CSDRDAETQYF.

This clonotype was observed many times. The rearrangement links TRBV11-3 to TRBJ1-1; no clear D gene. V gave up 1 base and J gave up 1 base, with 10 bases separating them. The CDR3 is made up of 15 amino acids. The germline CDR1 and CDR2 sequences are SGHNT and YENEEA. The CDR3 DNA is TGTGCCAGCAGCTTAGCCTTCATGGGGAACACTGAAGCTTTCTTT. Its protein product is CASSLAFMGNTEAFF.